The sequence of this TCR beta chain was determined in a study of graft-versus-host responses after intestinal transplantation. As for the study in general: Recipients were all induced with anti-thymocyte globulin, then given tacrolimus and steroids for about three years. Study-wide points: In recipient marrow, GvH clones were found, and some appeared first in ileum or blood. Within allografts, high graft-versus-host to host-versus-graft clonal ratios were seen among patients with graft-donor T cell macrochimerism.

Germline CDR1 is LGHNA and CDR2 is YNFKEQ. The CDR3 runs to 16 residues. Trimming removed 1 base at V and 1 base at J, with 11 bases between. The bone marrow was collected post-transplant, and it came from the posterior iliac crest or another site. As to this clone: Its antigen is not known.

Only in-frame clones appear in the TCRdb table, and some are missing; sequencing was by immunoSEQ multiplex PCR. The data show 65,000 to 85,000 clones, around 90% seen once. The input for sequencing was bone marrow, taken less than 750 days after intestinal transplantation. The TCR originated in a human patient who received an intestinal transplant, so some T cells may come from the graft donor. V usage is TRBV4-2 and J usage is TRBJ1-5; D gene uncertain. The CDR3 spells CASSQAPLGSNQPQHF. The CDR3 bases are TGTGCCAGCAGCCAAGCCCCCCTGGGGAGCAATCAGCCCCAGCATTTT.